Below are 16 T cell receptor beta chains sequenced from a single sample in a study of blood T cell repertoires in COVID-19. Clones were read by immunoSEQ multiplex PCR, and TCRdb kept only the in-frame ones, dropping some. The sample consists of 130,000 to 150,000 clones, roughly 80% of them appearing once. Input material: PBMCs or T cells enriched from blood (not recorded which). These receptors originate from a man aged 50 to 59 who had recovered from COVID-19.

The V and J genes are TRBV9 and TRBJ2-7, with TRBD1 identical over 12 bases. This CDR3 comprises 16 residues. V lost 4 bases, J lost 5 bases, and 10 bases stayed unmatched. The germline V gene has CDR1 SGDLS and CDR2 YYNGEE. CDR3 loop: CASSRNPGQGADEQYF. The CDR3 DNA reads TGTGCCAGCAGCCGCAACCCGGGACAGGGGGCGGACGAGCAGTACTTC.

The chain joins TRBV7-2 to TRBJ2-3; 10 bases are a match to TRBD1. This CDR3 spans 13 amino acids. The germline gives CDR1 SGHTA, CDR2 FQGNSA. J gave up 6 bases and V 8 bases, and 5 bases lay outside the gene matches. CDR3 amino acids: CASRTGGWDTQYF. The CDR3 DNA is TGTGCCAGCCGGACAGGGGGGTGGGATACGCAGTATTTT.

The CDR3 coding sequence is TGTGCCAGCAGCGTCGACTCAGATACGCAGTATTTT. Protein product: CASSVDSDTQYF. The chain combines TRBV5-4 with TRBJ2-3; D remains ambiguous. CDR3 length: 12 residues. The V gene lost 4 bases and the J gene lost 4 bases, with 7 bases spanning the gap. Germline CDR1 reads SGHNT; CDR2 reads YYREEE (reference sequence).

The rearrangement joins TRBV20-1 to TRBJ2-7; no clear D. Germline lookup yields CDR1 DFQATT and CDR2 SNEGSKA (reference sequence). The V and J ends lost 3 bases and 4 bases respectively, with 7 bases between them. CDR3 length: 11 amino acids. The CDR3 nucleotides are TGCAGTGCTAGTAAAACTTACGAGCAGTACTTC. Protein product: CSASKTYEQYF.

The chain has TRBV6-5 and TRBJ1-3; D gene ambiguous. V was cut by 5 bases and J by 2 bases, with 10 bases left in between. Germline CDR1 is MNHEY and CDR2 is SVGAGI. The CDR3 is made up of 14 amino acids. DNA of the CDR3: TGTGCCAGCAGTCCCCGCCCAGCTGGAAACACCATATATTTT. Its translation: CASSPRPAGNTIYF.

The genes are TRBV7-3 and TRBJ1-1, with D uncertain. The CDR3 has 13 amino acids. Trimming took 4 bases from V and 0 from J, leaving 6 bases between them. CDR1 and CDR2 from the germline V gene are SGHTA and FQGTGA. The CDR3 region is CASSSTVNTEAFF. For the CDR3, the DNA is TGTGCCAGCAGCTCCACAGTGAACACTGAAGCTTTCTTT.

The gene calls are TRBV7-9 and TRBJ1-5; 7 nucleotides agree with TRBD1. Germline loops: CDR1 SEHNR, CDR2 FQNEAQ (reference sequence). The CDR3 is 14 residues long. V shed 3 bases and J 3 bases; nucleotides not matched to a gene: 2. The chain's CDR3 is CASSFGTDNQPQHF. Here the CDR3 DNA reads TGTGCCAGCAGCTTCGGGACAGACAATCAGCCCCAGCATTTT.

The chain combines TRBV4-1 with TRBJ1-1; D remains unclear. Germline V gene sequence: CDR1 MGHRA, CDR2 YSYEKL. Between the trimmed V and J ends, which lost 1 base and 1 base, there was a span of 7 bases. The CDR3 has 14 amino acids. The CDR3 nucleotides read TGCGCCAGCAGCCAAGCCGGAGCGAACACTGAAGCTTTCTTT. As protein: CASSQAGANTEAFF.

This clone was counted between two and nine times. The V and J genes are TRBV7-8 and TRBJ2-1; 8 bases align to TRBD2. Germline loops: CDR1 SGHVS, CDR2 FQNEAQ. This CDR3 contains 15 residues. V was pared by 4 bases and J by 5 bases, with 7 bases of the junction left unmatched. The CDR3 reads CASSSPGGGHNEQFF. CDR3 DNA sequence: TGTGCCAGCAGCTCCCCGGGGGGGGGCCACAATGAGCAGTTCTTC.

The gene calls are TRBV10-1 and TRBJ1-5; unclear D gene. This CDR3 comprises 15 residues. V lost 6 bases to trimming and J lost 0 bases, with 12 bases between them. CDR1 and CDR2 (germline): WNHNN, SYGVQD (reference sequence). The CDR3 DNA reads TGCGCCAGCAGACCGGGGAAATATAGCAATCAGCCCCAGCATTTT. Amino acids: CASRPGKYSNQPQHF.

The chain employs TRBV9 and TRBJ2-5; TRBD1 agrees at 8 bases. This CDR3 region has 17 residues. The V segment lost 0 bases and the J segment 5 bases; nucleotides outside the gene matches: 12. Germline CDR1 SGDLS, CDR2 YYNGEE. Written as DNA, the CDR3 is TGTGCCAGCAGCGTAGACCCTCCCACAGGGGGTCGCGAGACCCAGTACTTC. It specifies CASSVDPPTGGRETQYF.

The V gene is TRBV7-2, the J gene TRBJ2-7; D remains unclear. Germline V gives CDR1 SGHTA, CDR2 FQGNSA. The CDR3 is made up of 13 amino acids. Trimming took 5 bases from V and 5 from J, leaving 13 bases between them. The CDR3 DNA sequence: TGTGCCAGCAGCACGCCGTTTGGCCACGAGCAGTACTTC. This encodes CASSTPFGHEQYF.

CDR3 protein: CASSPGTSGGSTGNEQFF. The CDR3 DNA sequence: TGTGCCAGCAGCCCAGGGACTAGCGGGGGAAGTACGGGCAATGAGCAGTTCTTC. The rearrangement uses TRBV9 and TRBJ2-1; TRBD2 aligns across 14 bases. The germline gives CDR1 SGDLS, CDR2 YYNGEE. J gave up 6 bases and V 4 bases, and 12 bases lay outside the gene matches. The CDR3 runs to 18 residues.

The genes are TRBV7-9 and TRBJ1-2; D is unresolved. This CDR3 has 12 residues. The germline V gene has CDR1 SEHNR and CDR2 FQNEAQ (reference sequence). Trimming cost V 3 bases and J 5 bases, with 7 bases left between them. The CDR3 DNA is TGTGCCAGCAGCTTTTCCGAGTATGGCTACACCTTC. As protein: CASSFSEYGYTF.

The V gene is TRBV5-1, the J gene TRBJ2-3; TRBD1 is a possible D gene (6 bases). Trimming left V 4 bases short and J 2 bases short, with 11 bases between. Germline V lookup: CDR1 SGHRS, CDR2 YFSETQ. The CDR3 is 14 amino acids. The CDR3 spells CASSGGRVTDTQYF. In nucleotides, the CDR3 is TGCGCCAGCAGCGGGGGCAGGGTCACAGATACGCAGTATTTT. Drawing the rest from reference TRBV5-1 and TRBJ2-3, the complete variable domain is KAGVTQTPRYLIKTRGQQVTLSCSPISGHRSVSWYQQTPGQGLQFLFEYFSETQRNKGNFPGRFSGRQFSNSRSEMNVSTLELGDSALYLCASSGGRVTDTQYFGPGTRLTVL.

The chain combines TRBV28 with TRBJ2-1; 9 nucleotides agree with TRBD1. There are 16 residues in the CDR3. The J segment lost 3 bases and the V segment lost 7 bases, leaving 10 bases of the junction unmatched. CDR1 is MDHEN, CDR2 SYDVKM, per germline. The CDR3 region has the DNA TGTGCCAGCACCACAATAGGGACAGGGTTCTACAATGAGCAGTTCTTC. The encoded protein is CASTTIGTGFYNEQFF.